Sequencing of this T cell receptor (beta chain) was carried out in a study of blood T cell repertoires in COVID-19. Produced via immunoSEQ multiplex PCR; TCRdb's table is partial and in-frame only. The sample comprises about 670,000 clones, over 80% of which are singletons, and under 0.3% rests with the top ten. Germline loops: CDR1 SGHAT, CDR2 FQNNGV. V dropped 5 bases and J dropped 2 bases, with 16 bases sitting between them. The CDR3 is 16 residues long. This clone showed up just once. This rearrangement joins TRBV11-2 to TRBJ2-1; maybe TRBD1 (6 bases). Material: peripheral blood. This receptor was obtained from a woman between 18 and 29 years old with acute or convalescent COVID-19. CDR3 sequence: CASSPSPGHPYNEQFF. In DNA, the CDR3 is TGTGCCAGCAGCCCCTCTCCGGGACATCCCTACAATGAGCAGTTCTTC. Full variable domain (remainder filled in from reference TRBV11-2 and TRBJ2-1): EAGVAQSPRYKIIEKRQSVAFWCNPISGHATLYWYQQILGQGPKLLIQFQNNGVVDDSQLPKDRFSAERLKGVDSTLKIQPAKLEDSAVYLCASSPSPGHPYNEQFFGPGTRLTVL.